This entry is about one T cell receptor (beta chain). Its antigen remains unidentified. No per-base quality is available; no much larger clone lies one base away. The sample is drawn from a study of blood T cell repertoires in COVID-19 (dated by TCRdb to about 2020). Regarding the complete study: The collaborator samples originated in the United States, Italy and Spain and spanned the acute and convalescent phases of COVID-19. Where HLA class I and class II types were available, the types were taken from metadata supplied by the sample provider, not from assay-based typing. Subjects who had been exposed to COVID-19, were actively infected with it, or had recovered from it provided the deeply sampled blood TCRbeta repertoires that made up the dataset. The repertoires were released in a freely available public database meant as a resource for research on the immune response to SARS-CoV-2. The prospective study material was composed of cDNA or gDNA derived from T cells, B-cell-depleted T cells, or PBMCs. The samples were drawn from two sources: the first 160 participants of the ongoing ImmuneRACE study, and about 1,300 subjects contributed by 6 global collaborators. A de-identified subject ID, COVID-19 status, age in years and sex were almost always included in the sample metadata. Beyond this particular receptor, the publication reports: The quantity of clinical and demographic metadata differed by source and by participant and was supplied without curation.

Counted from cysteine to phenylalanine, this CDR3 has 14 amino acids. CDR3 DNA only is kept here, 42 bases in frame from base 1. V is reduced by 3 bases and J by 5 bases, leaving a spacing of 13 bases between them. CDR1 and CDR2 are drawn from the germline V gene: KGHSH, LQKENI. Samples from volunteer blood donors who had recovered from COVID-19 were contributed by a second Seattle source. Collaborating institutions collected whole blood in K2EDTA tubes following their own protocols. Collaborator samples were shipped for TCRbeta analysis as frozen whole blood, isolated PBMCs, or DNA extracted from either sample type. TCRbeta CDR3 regions were amplified from genomic DNA by means of the immunoSEQ Assay, a bias-controlled multiplex PCR. The published analysis was carried out like this. Nucleated cell counts per sample were estimated from amplification of reference gene primers within the assay. To quantify the absolute abundance of each unique TCRbeta CDR3 rearrangement, sequence reads were collapsed and filtered. For each sample, productive Simpson clonality was calculated as the square root of Simpson's diversity index across productive rearrangements. TCRdb's version of the immuneACCESS table is confined to in-frame rearrangements and falls short of the full clone set. An unresolved V gene accounts for under half of the shortfall where checked; the remainder is of unknown origin. V and J calls and clone size are as listed in that table; D and trimming were resolved from the DNA. The sample data list approximately 240,000 clones, and roughly 90% of these were observed just once. 2% to 2.5% of the sample comes from the top ten.

The chain is encoded by TRBV18 joined to TRBJ2-5; the D segment could be TRBD1, given 6 matching bases. This TCR was recovered from a middle-aged woman who had recovered from COVID-19. Input material: peripheral blood. In nucleotide form, the sequence is TGTGCCAGCTCACCGTTGGGGGCCGGTGAGACCCAGTACTTC. It is translated as CASSPLGAGETQYF.